Listed below are T cell receptor beta chains from one sample, sequenced in a study of blood T cell repertoires in COVID-19. Assay used: immunoSEQ multiplex PCR; TCRdb lists only in-frame clones, some missing. Of about 360,000 clones listed, about 86% are singletons. Sequenced material: peripheral blood. The receptors here all came from a woman in her sixties with COVID-19, enrolled during active disease. Both conserved end residues are part of each CDR3. D genes are given only for firm matches. Clone sizes are given selectively: once, few, many, or a class where the clone is expanded.

size	V	D	J	DNA	CDR3
-	TRBV12-3/TRBV12-4	TRBD1	TRBJ1-1	TGTGCCAGCAGTTTACCCGAGACAGGGAGAGCTTTCTTT	CASSLPETGRAFF
-	TRBV5-6	-	TRBJ1-5	TGTGCCAGCAGCTCCAACCTCAGGGGCAATCAGCCCCAGCATTTT	CASSSNLRGNQPQHF
few	TRBV7-8	-	TRBJ1-2	TGTGCCAGCAGCCTCCAACTAGGGAACTATGGCTACACCTTC	CASSLQLGNYGYTF
-	TRBV30	-	TRBJ1-4	TGTGCCTGGAGACAGGGAATAAATGAAAAACTGTTTTTT	CAWRQGINEKLFF
-	TRBV6-4	TRBD2	TRBJ2-1	TGTGCCAGCAGTGGGGGACTAGCGGGGGTAGCTCGATCCTACAATGAGCAGTTCTTC	CASSGGLAGVARSYNEQFF
-	TRBV6-4	TRBD1	TRBJ2-1	TGTGCCAGCAGCCGGGACAGGTCCTACAATGAGCAGTTCTTC	CASSRDRSYNEQFF
-	TRBV21-1	-	TRBJ2-5	TGTGCCAGCAGCAAAGCAGGTAGGGGGCACAAAGAGACCCAGTACTTC	CASSKAGRGHKETQYF
once	TRBV24-1	TRBD1	TRBJ2-3	TGTGCCACCAGCCCGGGACAGGGGAGGGATACGCAGTATTTT	CATSPGQGRDTQYF
-	TRBV24-1	TRBD2	TRBJ2-1	TGTGCCACCAGTGATCGGACTAGCGGGGGCTACAATGAGCAGTTCTTC	CATSDRTSGGYNEQFF
-	TRBV27	-	TRBJ2-7	TGTGCCAGCAGTTTAACCGGGCCGGGGATGTACGAGCAGTACTTC	CASSLTGPGMYEQYF
once	TRBV15	-	TRBJ1-3	TGTGCCACCAGCAGAGGTAGTTCAGGCTCTGGAAACACCATATATTTT	CATSRGSSGSGNTIYF
-	TRBV29-1	-	TRBJ2-7	TGCAGCGTTGAAGCGATGACGGGGTCCGACGAGCAGTACTTC	CSVEAMTGSDEQYF
-	TRBV12-5	TRBD1	TRBJ1-3	TGTGCTAGTGTTCCCAGCGGGACAGGCATTGGAAACACCATATATTTT	CASVPSGTGIGNTIYF
once	TRBV30	-	TRBJ1-3	TGTGCCTGGAGTTTAGCCTCTGGAAACACCATATATTTT	CAWSLASGNTIYF
-	TRBV7-9	TRBD1	TRBJ1-2	TGTGCCAGCAGCTTAGCAGGGGGCGATGGCTACACCTTC	CASSLAGGDGYTF
-	TRBV5-6	TRBD2	TRBJ2-3	TGTGCCAGCAGCCCGATTAGCGGGGGGCTCACAGATACGCAGTATTTT	CASSPISGGLTDTQYF